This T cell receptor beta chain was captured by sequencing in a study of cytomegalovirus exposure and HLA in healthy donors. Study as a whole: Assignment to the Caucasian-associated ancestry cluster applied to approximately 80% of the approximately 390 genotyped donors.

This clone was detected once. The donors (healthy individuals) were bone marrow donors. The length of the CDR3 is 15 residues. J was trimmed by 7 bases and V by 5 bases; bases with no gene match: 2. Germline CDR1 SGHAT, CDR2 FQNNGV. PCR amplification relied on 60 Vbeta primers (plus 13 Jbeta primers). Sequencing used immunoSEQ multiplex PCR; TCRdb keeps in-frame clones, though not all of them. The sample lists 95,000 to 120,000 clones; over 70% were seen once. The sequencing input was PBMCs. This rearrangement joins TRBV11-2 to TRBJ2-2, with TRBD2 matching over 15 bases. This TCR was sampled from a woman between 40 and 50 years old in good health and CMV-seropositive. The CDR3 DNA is TGTGCCAGCAGCCCGGGACTAGCGGGGGGCGGGGAGCTGTTTTTT. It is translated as CASSPGLAGGGELFF. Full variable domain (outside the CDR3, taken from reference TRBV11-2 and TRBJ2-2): EAGVAQSPRYKIIEKRQSVAFWCNPISGHATLYWYQQILGQGPKLLIQFQNNGVVDDSQLPKDRFSAERLKGVDSTLKIQPAKLEDSAVYLCASSPGLAGGGELFFGEGSRLTVL.